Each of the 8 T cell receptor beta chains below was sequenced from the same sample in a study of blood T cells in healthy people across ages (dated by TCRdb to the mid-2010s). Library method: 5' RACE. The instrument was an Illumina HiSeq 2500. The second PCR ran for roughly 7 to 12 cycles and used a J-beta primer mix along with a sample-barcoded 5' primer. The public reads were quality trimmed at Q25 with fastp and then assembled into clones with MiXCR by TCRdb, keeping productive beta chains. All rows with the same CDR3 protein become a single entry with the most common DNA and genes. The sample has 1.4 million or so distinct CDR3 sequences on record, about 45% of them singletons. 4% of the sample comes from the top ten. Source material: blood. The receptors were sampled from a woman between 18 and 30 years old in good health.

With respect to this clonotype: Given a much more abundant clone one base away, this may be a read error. The CDR3: CASSLVTSGGQETQYF. The CDR3 DNA sequence: TGTGCCAGCAGCTTGGTGACTAGCGGGGGCCAAGAGACCCAGTACTTC. The gene calls are TRBV13 and TRBJ2-5, with 12 bases that match TRBD2. The CDR3 has 16 residues. Germline values: CDR1 PRHDT, CDR2 FYEKMQ (reference sequence). V shed 3 bases, J shed 1 base, and the junction held 3 bases outside the gene matches.

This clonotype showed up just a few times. CDR3 in DNA: TGTGCCAGCAGTTACTCGGAACAGGGCTCTAATTCACCCCTCCACTTT. Translated, it gives CASSYSEQGSNSPLHF. The J gene is TRBJ1-6, the V gene TRBV6-5, with D possibly being TRBD1 (6 bases). Germline values: CDR1 MNHEY, CDR2 SVGAGI. The CDR3 is 16 amino acids. The germline V and J ends were trimmed by 0 bases and 6 bases, with 12 bases remaining between them.

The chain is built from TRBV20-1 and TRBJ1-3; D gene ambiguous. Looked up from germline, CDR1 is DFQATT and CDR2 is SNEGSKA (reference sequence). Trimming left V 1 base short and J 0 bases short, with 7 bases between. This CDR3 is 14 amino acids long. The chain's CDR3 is CSARGPASGNTIYF. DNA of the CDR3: TGCAGTGCTAGAGGCCCGGCCTCTGGAAACACCATATATTTT.

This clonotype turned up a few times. In nucleotides, the CDR3 is TGTGCCAGCAGTTACTCTTCAGCAGGGTTCAATGAAAAACTGTTTTTT. Amino acid sequence: CASSYSSAGFNEKLFF. The chain is built from TRBV6-5 and TRBJ1-4, with D perhaps matching TRBD1 (5 bases). Per germline, CDR1 MNHEY and CDR2 SVGAGI. V was shortened by 0 bases and J by 5 bases, with 13 bases between the two germline ends. The CDR3 consists of 16 residues.

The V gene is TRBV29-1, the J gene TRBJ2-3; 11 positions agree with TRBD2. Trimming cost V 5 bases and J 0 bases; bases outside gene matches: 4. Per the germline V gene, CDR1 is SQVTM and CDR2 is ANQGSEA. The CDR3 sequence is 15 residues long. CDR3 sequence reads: CSVTASGGSTDTQYF. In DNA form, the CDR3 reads TGCAGCGTTACGGCTAGCGGGGGGAGCACAGATACGCAGTATTTT.

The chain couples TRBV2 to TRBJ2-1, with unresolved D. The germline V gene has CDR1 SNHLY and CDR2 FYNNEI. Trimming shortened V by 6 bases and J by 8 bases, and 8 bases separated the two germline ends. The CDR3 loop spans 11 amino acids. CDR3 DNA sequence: TGTGCCAGCAGGGCGACTGATGAGCAGTTCTTC. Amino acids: CASRATDEQFF.

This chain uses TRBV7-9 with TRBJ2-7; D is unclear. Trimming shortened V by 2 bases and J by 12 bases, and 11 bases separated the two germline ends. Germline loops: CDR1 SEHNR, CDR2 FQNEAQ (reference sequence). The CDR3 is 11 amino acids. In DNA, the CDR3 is TGTGCCAGCAGCTTAAATCAAGGGCGGTACTTC. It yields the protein CASSLNQGRYF.

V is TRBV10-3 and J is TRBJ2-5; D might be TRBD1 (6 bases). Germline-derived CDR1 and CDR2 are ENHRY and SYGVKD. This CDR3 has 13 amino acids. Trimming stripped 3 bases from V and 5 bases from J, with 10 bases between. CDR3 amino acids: CAISEQGGETQYF. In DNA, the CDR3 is TGTGCCATCAGTGAACAGGGTGGGGAGACCCAGTACTTC.